This is a list of T cell receptor beta chains from one sample in a study of cytomegalovirus exposure and HLA in healthy donors. Sequencing used immunoSEQ multiplex PCR; TCRdb keeps in-frame clones, though not all of them. The sample has about 220,000 clones; about 87% are singletons. The sequenced sample was PBMCs. The receptors originated from a man aged 18-30 years in good health and CMV-seronegative. Both conserved end residues are part of each CDR3. D genes are given only for firm matches. Size is omitted from some rows. Given values are once, few, many or a class for expanded clones.

j_call | cdr3_length | d_call | v_call | clone_size | cdr3_nt | cdr3_aa
TRBJ1-4 | 12 | NA | TRBV28 | NA | TGTGCCAGCAGTTTGTATGGGGCCCCGTTTTCTTTT | CASSLYGAPFSF
TRBJ2-7 | 16 | NA | TRBV27 | NA | TGTGCCAGCAGTTTATCGGGAGGAGGGGGCGGCTACGAGCAGTACTTC | CASSLSGGGGGYEQYF
TRBJ2-2 | 15 | TRBD2 | TRBV30 | NA | TGTGCCTGGGGCGAAGGGCTAGCGGGAGCCGGGGAGCTGTTTTTT | CAWGEGLAGAGELFF
TRBJ2-5 | 16 | TRBD1 | TRBV5-1 | NA | TGCGCCAGCAGCGCGCCGGACAGGGAGCCCCCAGAGACCCAGTACTTC | CASSAPDREPPETQYF
TRBJ2-3 | 15 | NA | TRBV11-2 | NA | TGTGCCAGCAGCTTATGGGGCAGGGGTGGAGATACGCAGTATTTT | CASSLWGRGGDTQYF
TRBJ2-1 | 15 | TRBD2 | TRBV30 | NA | TGTGCCTGGATGAGCGGGACTAGCTATTACAATGAGCAGTTCTTC | CAWMSGTSYYNEQFF
TRBJ1-4 | 14 | TRBD1 | TRBV4-3 | NA | TGCGCCAGCAGCCAAGGACAGGGGGGAGAAAAACTGTTTTTT | CASSQGQGGEKLFF
TRBJ2-1 | 16 | TRBD2 | TRBV29-1 | NA | TGCAGCGTGGACTTCGGCGGGGGGCATTATTACAATGAGCAGTTCTTC | CSVDFGGGHYYNEQFF
TRBJ1-1 | 17 | TRBD1 | TRBV9 | NA | TGTGCCAGCAGCGTAACGGAACAGGGGCTCCTAGGCACTGAAGCTTTCTTT | CASSVTEQGLLGTEAFF
TRBJ1-1 | 13 | NA | TRBV9 | few | TGTGCCAGCAGCGCAGGCCTGAACACTGAAGCTTTCTTT | CASSAGLNTEAFF
TRBJ1-2 | 14 | TRBD1 | TRBV2 | NA | TGTGCCAGCAGTGAAGTCACAGGGGGCAATGGCTACACCTTC | CASSEVTGGNGYTF
TRBJ1-2 | 14 | TRBD1 | TRBV10-1 | NA | TGCGCCAGCAGCGCCGGGACAGGGATTAGCGGCTACACCTTC | CASSAGTGISGYTF
TRBJ1-2 | 13 | NA | TRBV4-1 | NA | TGCGCCAGCAGACGCACCGCTTCGGGAGGCTACACCTTC | CASRRTASGGYTF
TRBJ2-3 | 14 | NA | TRBV15 | NA | TGTGCCACCAGCAGAGGCGGAGCCACAGATACGCAGTATTTT | CATSRGGATDTQYF
TRBJ2-3 | 15 | NA | TRBV7-3 | NA | TGTGCCAGCAGCTCCAGAGGAGGAAACACAGATACGCAGTATTTT | CASSSRGGNTDTQYF
TRBJ1-1 | 15 | NA | TRBV28 | NA | TGTGCCAGCAGTTTTACGTTGGGAGGAAACACTGAAGCTTTCTTT | CASSFTLGGNTEAFF
TRBJ2-1 | 15 | TRBD2 | TRBV5-4 | NA | TGTGCCAGCAGGCCGACTAGCGGGTCTTACAATGAGCAGTTCTTC | CASRPTSGSYNEQFF
TRBJ2-1 | 13 | NA | TRBV6-1 | NA | TGTGCCAGCAGTGTAGTCCGAGCCAATGAGCAGTTCTTC | CASSVVRANEQFF
TRBJ2-5 | 19 | TRBD1 | TRBV11-2 | NA | TGTGCCAGCAGCTTAGGAGAAACGATAGGGACAGGGTCCCAAGAGACCCAGTACTTC | CASSLGETIGTGSQETQYF
TRBJ2-5 | 14 | TRBD1 | TRBV5-6 | NA | TGTGCCAGCAGCGGGAACAGGGGCCCGGAGACCCAGTACTTC | CASSGNRGPETQYF
TRBJ2-3 | 13 | TRBD2 | TRBV29-1 | NA | TGCAGCGTTGGAGCGGGAGTCTCAGATACGCAGTATTTT | CSVGAGVSDTQYF
TRBJ1-1 | 17 | TRBD1 | TRBV27 | NA | TGTGCCAGCAGTTTTTTAGGGACAGGCGGTTCGGTCACTGAAGCTTTCTTT | CASSFLGTGGSVTEAFF
TRBJ2-3 | 14 | TRBD2 | TRBV27 | NA | TGTGCCAGCAGTCCCGGACTAGCGGGACATACGCAGTATTTT | CASSPGLAGHTQYF
TRBJ2-5 | 15 | TRBD2 | TRBV15 | NA | TGTGCCACCATAGGGCGGGAGGGCCTCCAAGAGACCCAGTACTTC | CATIGREGLQETQYF
TRBJ2-5 | 15 | NA | TRBV21-1 | once | TGTGCCAGCAGCGTCACCCGGGACTCACAAGAGACCCAGTACTTC | CASSVTRDSQETQYF
TRBJ2-7 | 13 | NA | TRBV7-2 | NA | TGTGCCAGCAGCTTAGTAAGGGGTTACGAGCAGTACTTC | CASSLVRGYEQYF
TRBJ2-7 | 15 | TRBD2 | TRBV13 | NA | TGTGCCAGCAGCTTAGTCCAGCGGGGGTTTTACGAGCAGTACTTC | CASSLVQRGFYEQYF
TRBJ1-5 | 15 | TRBD1 | TRBV4-2 | NA | TGTGCCAGCAGCCACCTCGACAGGGTCGGTCAGCCCCAGCATTTT | CASSHLDRVGQPQHF
TRBJ2-2 | 12 | NA | TRBV18 | NA | TGTGCCAGCTCACCCGACACCGGGGAGCTGTTTTTT | CASSPDTGELFF
TRBJ2-7 | 14 | TRBD2 | TRBV25-1 | few | TGTGCCAGCAGATCCAGCGGGGGTTCCTACGAGCAGTACTTC | CASRSSGGSYEQYF
TRBJ2-3 | 13 | NA | TRBV4-3 | NA | TGCGCCAGCAGCCAAGACTCAGGAGATACGCAGTATTTT | CASSQDSGDTQYF
TRBJ2-7 | 13 | NA | TRBV4-2 | NA | TGTGCCAGCAGCTACGTCGGAGATTACGAGCAGTACTTC | CASSYVGDYEQYF
TRBJ2-4 | 15 | TRBD1 | TRBV11-2 | NA | TGTGCCAGCAGCACTCGAACAGGGGTATTGGACATTCAGTACTTC | CASSTRTGVLDIQYF
TRBJ2-1 | 16 | TRBD2 | TRBV4-1 | once | TGCGCCAGCAGCCAACCCTCCGGGGGGGCCTGGAATGAGCAGTTCTTC | CASSQPSGGAWNEQFF
TRBJ1-2 | 15 | NA | TRBV7-6 | NA | TGTGCCAGCAGCTCATTAAATATTCGCAGGGCAGGCTACACCTTC | CASSSLNIRRAGYTF
TRBJ2-1 | 18 | TRBD2 | TRBV4-1 | NA | TGCGCCAGCAGCCAAGATCGATGGGGAGCGGGGGGCAAAAATGAGCAGTTCTTC | CASSQDRWGAGGKNEQFF
TRBJ1-2 | 12 | NA | TRBV5-8 | NA | TGTGCCAGCAGCTTGGACGGCTATGGCTACACCTTC | CASSLDGYGYTF
TRBJ2-7 | 15 | TRBD1 | TRBV5-1 | NA | TGCGCCAGCAGCTCGCCGACAGGGCGAAGAAACGAGCAGTACTTC | CASSSPTGRRNEQYF
TRBJ2-5 | 16 | TRBD2 | TRBV28 | NA | TGTGCCAGCACCGGGACTAGCGGGTTTTTGGGAGAGACCCAGTACTTC | CASTGTSGFLGETQYF
TRBJ2-2 | 14 | TRBD1 | TRBV11-2 | NA | TGTGCCAGCAGAGGACAGGGGAGGACCGGGGAGCTGTTTTTT | CASRGQGRTGELFF
TRBJ2-7 | 13 | NA | TRBV7-2 | NA | TGTGCCAGCAGCATGGGGACTTACTACGAGCAGTACTTC | CASSMGTYYEQYF
TRBJ1-2 | 15 | NA | TRBV6-5 | once | TGTGCCAGCAGTTACTCAACAGGTGTAAACTATGGCTACACCTTC | CASSYSTGVNYGYTF
TRBJ2-7 | 19 | NA | TRBV28 | NA | TGTGCCAGCAGTTCAATATTCCAACGTAGGGGTACAGGGACCTACGAGCAGTACTTC | CASSSIFQRRGTGTYEQYF
TRBJ2-3 | 14 | NA | TRBV2 | NA | TGTGCCAGCAGTGGACTTCTGGCCACAGATACGCAGTATTTT | CASSGLLATDTQYF
TRBJ2-3 | 12 | NA | TRBV6-5 | NA | TGTGCCAGAAAAGAGGGCCGAGATACGCAGTATTTT | CARKEGRDTQYF
TRBJ2-1 | 16 | TRBD2 | TRBV7-6 | NA | TGTGCCAGCAGCTTGTTCCCAAGCGGGAGTGGGAATGAGCAGTTCTTC | CASSLFPSGSGNEQFF